These 21 T cell receptor beta chains were all obtained from the same sample, sequenced in a study of blood T cells in healthy people across ages. Combining a sample-barcoded 5' primer with a J-beta primer mix, a second PCR ran for roughly 7 to 12 cycles. TCRdb called the 5' RACE reads again in MiXCR, with one record for every CDR3 protein. Of 550,000 to 750,000 distinct CDR3 sequences in the sample, roughly 21% are singletons; the top ten hold around 3.4%. The sample taken for sequencing was blood. These receptors originate from a man between 65 and 85 years old in good health.

This clonotype was picked up a small number of times. J is TRBJ2-5 and V is TRBV20-1; D is possibly TRBD1 (6 bases). CDR1 is DFQATT, CDR2 SNEGSKA, per germline (reference sequence). The V gene lost 3 bases and the J gene lost 5 bases, with 16 bases spanning the gap. The CDR3 consists of 14 residues. The CDR3 DNA is TGCAGTGCTAGTCCAGGGGTGTGGGGCGAGACCCAGTACTTC. Protein sequence: CSASPGVWGETQYF.

This clonotype was counted at least ten times. This chain joins TRBV2 and TRBJ2-3; perhaps TRBD2 as D (6 bases). V gave up 6 bases and J gave up 2 bases, with 18 bases separating them. The CDR3 length is 16 residues. CDR1 and CDR2 (germline): SNHLY, FYNNEI. The CDR3 region is CASRKTNQRVTDTQYF. The CDR3 DNA reads as TGTGCCAGCAGGAAGACTAACCAGCGGGTCACAGATACGCAGTATTTT. Variable domain in full (rest from reference TRBV2 and TRBJ2-3): EPEVTQTPSHQVTQMGQEVILRCVPISNHLYFYWYRQILGQKVEFLVSFYNNEISEKSEIFDDQFSVERPDGSNFTLKIRSTKLEDSAMYFCASRKTNQRVTDTQYFGPGTRLTVL.

Many counts were recorded for this clonotype. This chain joins TRBV3-1 and TRBJ1-1; a possible D gene is TRBD1 (6 bases). The length of the CDR3 is 12 residues. Trimming took 3 bases from V and 8 from J, leaving 10 bases between them. The germline CDR1 and CDR2 sequences are LGHDT and YNNKEL (reference sequence). CDR3 DNA: TGTGCCAGCAGCCAGGGGGGCAGGGAAGCTTTCTTT. Translation gives CASSQGGREAFF.

The gene calls are TRBV11-2 and TRBJ2-2; D unresolved. There are 13 residues in the CDR3. V was pared by 1 base and J by 10 bases, with 10 bases between. Germline CDR1 reads SGHAT; CDR2 reads FQNNGV. The CDR3: CASSLVPEMELFF. CDR3 nucleotides: TGTGCCAGCAGCTTAGTGCCGGAAATGGAGCTGTTTTTT.

The V call is TRBV6-2 or TRBV6-3, the J call TRBJ2-3; D may be TRBD2 (6 bases). CDR3 length: 14 amino acids. CDR1 is MNHEY and CDR2 is SVGEGT in the germline V gene. V dropped 5 bases and J dropped 2 bases, with 11 bases sitting between them. As DNA, the CDR3 is TGTGCCAGCAGTGACGGGAGCTTCACAGATACGCAGTATTTT. This gives the protein CASSDGSFTDTQYF.

This clonotype was counted many times. The V gene is TRBV5-5, the J gene TRBJ2-1; D remains ambiguous. This CDR3 spans 14 amino acids. Germline V gives CDR1 SGHKS, CDR2 YYEKEE (reference sequence). V was pared by 0 bases and J by 4 bases, with 8 bases between. CDR3: CASSLGVGYNEQFF. DNA for the CDR3: TGTGCCAGCAGCTTGGGGGTGGGGTACAATGAGCAGTTCTTC. The full variable domain, rest sourced from reference TRBV5-5 and TRBJ2-1, is DAGVTQSPTHLIKTRGQQVTLRCSPISGHKSVSWYQQVLGQGPQFIFQYYEKEERGRGNFPDRFSARQFPNYSSELNVNALLLGDSALYLCASSLGVGYNEQFFGPGTRLTVL.

This clonotype was counted between two and nine times. One end of the junction fails to match germline, which may point to a read error. The chain has TRBV7-3 and TRBJ2-3, with 8 bases fitting TRBD1. CDR1 is SGHTA and CDR2 is FQGTGA in the germline V gene. The CDR3 totals 17 residues. The CDR3 nucleotides are TGTGTCAGCAGCTTACGTTCAGGGGGCGGTCGTGCAGATACGCAGTATTTT. Its protein is CVSSLRSGGGRADTQYF.

This clonotype showed up just a few times. V is TRBV5-6 and J is TRBJ2-1; D gene uncertain. The germline V gene has CDR1 SGHDT and CDR2 YYEEEE. This CDR3 is 15 amino acids long. With 1 base removed from V and 8 bases from J, the gap between germline ends came to 16 bases. This CDR3 is CASSLFTSSEDEQFF. The CDR3 DNA is TGTGCCAGCAGCTTGTTTACCTCCTCCGAGGATGAGCAGTTCTTC.

The chain carries TRBV7-2 and TRBJ2-5, with TRBD1 identical over 7 bases. With the DNA end fitting TRBJ2-7 better, the J assignment may be wrong. This CDR3 region has 13 residues. Germline lookup yields CDR1 SGHTA and CDR2 FQGNSA. The CDR3 sequence is CASTLLQGYEQYF. DNA of the CDR3: TGTGCCAGCACCTTGTTACAGGGGTACGAGCAGTACTTC.

This clonotype was counted only a few times. The J gene is TRBJ2-5, the V gene TRBV24-1, with a tentative D call TRBD2 (6 bases). The tail of the sequence fits TRBJ2-1 better, so the J call may be wrong. CDR3 size: 14 residues. Germline V gene data show CDR1 as KGHDR and CDR2 as SFDVKD. The CDR3 loop reads CATSDSLARSEQFF. CDR3 nucleotide sequence: TGTGCCACCAGTGACTCTCTAGCGAGGAGTGAGCAGTTCTTC.

Here the CDR3 DNA reads TGTGCCAGCAGTTACTTTGGACAGGGCGGAGATGAGCAGTTCTTC. Encoded protein: CASSYFGQGGDEQFF. The chain carries TRBV6-5 and TRBJ2-1; 8 nucleotides align to TRBD1. The CDR3 consists of 15 residues. The germline V gene has CDR1 MNHEY and CDR2 SVGAGI. The ends lost 1 base at V and 8 bases at J; junction bases unmatched: 7.

The V gene is TRBV5-1, the J gene TRBJ1-1; 10 bases fit TRBD1. The germline V gene encodes CDR1 SGHRS and CDR2 YFSETQ. The CDR3 is made up of 20 amino acids. J was trimmed by 2 bases and V by 3 bases; bases with no gene match: 19. CDR3 coding DNA: TGCGCCAGCAGCTCCCCTCGGACAGGGGGAAATGTGCGATACAACACTGAAGCTTTCTTT. This codes for CASSSPRTGGNVRYNTEAFF.

This clonotype was observed a single time. The V and J genes are TRBV7-9 and TRBJ2-7; no reliable D call. The germline CDR1 and CDR2 sequences are SEHNR and FQNEAQ (reference sequence). Trimming pared 3 bases from V and 2 bases from J, leaving 11 bases between. The CDR3 runs 14 residues. In DNA, the CDR3 is TGTGCCAGCAGCTTCGAAGACTCAACCTACGAGCAGTACTTC. Translation gives CASSFEDSTYEQYF.

This chain connects TRBV7-9 to TRBJ2-7; D might be TRBD2 (5 bases). The CDR3 sequence is 14 residues long. CDR1 and CDR2 (germline): SEHNR, FQNEAQ (reference sequence). V was cut by 0 bases and J by 3 bases, with 9 bases left in between. The CDR3 here is CASSLAAGLYEQYF. CDR3 sequence (DNA): TGTGCCAGCAGCTTAGCGGCGGGCCTCTACGAGCAGTACTTC.

The V and J genes are TRBV5-6 and TRBJ2-7, with TRBD2 as a possible D gene (5 bases). The V gene lost 0 bases and the J gene lost 2 bases, with 9 bases spanning the gap. CDR1 SGHDT and CDR2 YYEEEE come from the germline V gene. The CDR3 loop spans 14 amino acids. In nucleotides, the CDR3 is TGTGCCAGCAGCTTGGACCAGGAGGCCTACGAGCAGTACTTC. Translated: CASSLDQEAYEQYF.

This clonotype was counted between two and nine times. This chain uses TRBV7-2 with TRBJ2-7, with a weak D call TRBD1 (6 bases). V shed 5 bases and J shed 5 bases, with 16 bases lying between them. The CDR3 is 14 residues long. The V gene's germline CDR1 is SGHTA and CDR2 FQGNSA. The DNA for the CDR3 is TGTGCCAGCAGCCAGGGGTTATTCAGACACGAGCAGTACTTC. Translating gives CASSQGLFRHEQYF.

Many counts were recorded for this clonotype. The chain links TRBV7-8 to TRBJ2-7, with no clear D. Germline V lookup: CDR1 SGHVS, CDR2 FQNEAQ. The CDR3 sequence is 12 residues long. The CDR3 nucleotides read TGTGCTAGTGGCAGGATCCTGCACGAGCAGTACTTC. Residues: CASGRILHEQYF.

The chain uses TRBV20-1 and TRBJ2-5; 9 nucleotides match TRBD2. The DNA matches TRBJ2-7 better at its end, which makes the J call doubtful. CDR1 DFQATT and CDR2 SNEGSKA come from the germline V gene (reference sequence). This CDR3 is built from 14 residues. The DNA of the CDR3 is TGCAGTGCCCTCGGGGCTAGCGGGGCGCTCGAGCAGTACTTC. This translates into CSALGASGALEQYF.

This clonotype was counted ten times or more. This chain links TRBV27 with TRBJ2-3, with 11 positions matching TRBD2. CDR1 is MNHEY, CDR2 SMNVEV, per germline (reference sequence). Losses at the gene ends were 2 bases for V and 6 bases for J; bases not matched to a gene: 7. The CDR3 contains 16 residues. The CDR3 protein is CASSLKLAGDPDTQYF. CDR3 sequence (DNA): TGTGCCAGCAGTTTAAAACTAGCGGGAGACCCGGATACGCAGTATTTT.

This chain joins TRBV20-1 and TRBJ2-7; D is unclear. V lost 1 base to trimming and J lost 1 base, with 8 bases between them. CDR1 DFQATT and CDR2 SNEGSKA come from the germline V gene (reference sequence). The CDR3 extends over 13 amino acids. CDR3 nucleotide sequence: TGCAGTGCTAGAGTAGTGGGATCCTACGAGCAGTACTTC. Residues: CSARVVGSYEQYF.

The chain has TRBV6-5 and TRBJ1-2; tentatively, D is TRBD1 (6 bases). This CDR3 region has 12 residues. Germline values: CDR1 MNHEY, CDR2 SVGAGI. V lost 5 bases and J 8 bases, leaving 12 bases between the germline ends. CDR3 loop: CASSRQAEGYTF. Written as DNA, the CDR3 is TGTGCCAGCAGTAGACAGGCCGAAGGCTACACCTTC.